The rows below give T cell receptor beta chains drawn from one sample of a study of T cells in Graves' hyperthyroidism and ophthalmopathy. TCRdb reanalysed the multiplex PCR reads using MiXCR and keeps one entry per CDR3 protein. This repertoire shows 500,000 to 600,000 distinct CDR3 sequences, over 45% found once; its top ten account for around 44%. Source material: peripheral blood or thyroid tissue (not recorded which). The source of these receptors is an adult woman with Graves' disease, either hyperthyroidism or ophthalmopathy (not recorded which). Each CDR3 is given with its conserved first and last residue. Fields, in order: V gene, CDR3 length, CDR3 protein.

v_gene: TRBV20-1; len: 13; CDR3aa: CSAWASGEETQYF
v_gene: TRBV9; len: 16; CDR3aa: CASSVEPRGQGYGYTF
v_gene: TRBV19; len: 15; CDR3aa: CASSISRGGGSPLHF
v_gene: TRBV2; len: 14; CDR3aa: CASSGKIHLYGYTF
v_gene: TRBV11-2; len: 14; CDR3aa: CASSSGLASYEQYF
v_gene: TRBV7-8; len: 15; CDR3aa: CASTRGPGDNEKLFF
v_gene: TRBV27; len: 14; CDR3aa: CASSLDRINTEAFF
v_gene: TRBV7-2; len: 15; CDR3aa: CASSLARPGSSEQYF
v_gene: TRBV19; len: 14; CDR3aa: CASRRDPSSYEQYF
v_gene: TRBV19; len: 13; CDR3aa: CASSMAGGDTQYF
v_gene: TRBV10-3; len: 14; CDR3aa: CAISEDGTSREQYF
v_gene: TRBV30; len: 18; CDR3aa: CAWILHRDRGDVSTEAFF
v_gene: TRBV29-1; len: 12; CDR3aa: CSDLRGRAEAFF
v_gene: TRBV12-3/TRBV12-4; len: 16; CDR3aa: CASSLRAGQGTSPLHF
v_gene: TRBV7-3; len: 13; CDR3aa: CASSPVPDYEQYF
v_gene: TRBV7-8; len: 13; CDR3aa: CASSSDRLNTEAF
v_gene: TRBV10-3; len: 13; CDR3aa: CAIGTGVNYEQYF
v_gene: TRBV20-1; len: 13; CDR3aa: CSASGEVNQPQHF
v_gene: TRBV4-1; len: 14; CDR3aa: CASSLLAGGGEQYF
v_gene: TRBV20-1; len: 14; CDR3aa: CSARAFRGVNTIYF
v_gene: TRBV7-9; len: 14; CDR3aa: CASLPAGVGETQYF
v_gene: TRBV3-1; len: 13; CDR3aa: CASSRPLAAEQYF
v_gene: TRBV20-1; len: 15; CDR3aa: CSAKRLGTNNSPLHF
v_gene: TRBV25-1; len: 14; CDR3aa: CASSGSTGLEGYTF
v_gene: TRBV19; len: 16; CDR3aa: CACGPSRTGVGDTQYF
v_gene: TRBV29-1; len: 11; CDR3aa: CSVYGNYGYTF
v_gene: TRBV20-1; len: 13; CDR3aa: CSVDSDTNQPQHF
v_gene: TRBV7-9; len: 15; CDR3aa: CASSHGRPADSPLHF
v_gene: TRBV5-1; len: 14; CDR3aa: CASRPGLDPFEQYF
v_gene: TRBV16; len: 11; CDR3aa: CASRAAIEQFF
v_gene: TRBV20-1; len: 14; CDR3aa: CIPMRQGQGQPQHF
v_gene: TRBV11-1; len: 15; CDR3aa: CASSSGPKSYNEQFF
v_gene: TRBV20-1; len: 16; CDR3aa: CSARDSEGAGANVLTF
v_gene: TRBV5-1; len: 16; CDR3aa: CASSLWGPGSDYGYTF
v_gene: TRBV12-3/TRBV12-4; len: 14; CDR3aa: CASSPAARGVGYTF
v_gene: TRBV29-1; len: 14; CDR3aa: CSSYSMGSSYEQYF
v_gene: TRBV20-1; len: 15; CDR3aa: CSATRGDRVESPLHF
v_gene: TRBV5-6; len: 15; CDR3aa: CASSPQDTLYPGAFF
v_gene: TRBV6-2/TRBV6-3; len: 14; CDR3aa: CAGSLPGQTYGYTF
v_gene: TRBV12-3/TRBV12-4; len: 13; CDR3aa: CASDPGRKLTLHF
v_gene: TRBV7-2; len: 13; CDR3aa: CASSRSQGAEAFF
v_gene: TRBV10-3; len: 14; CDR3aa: CAALRGSGANVLTF
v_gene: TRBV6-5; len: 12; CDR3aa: CATKGADYGYTF
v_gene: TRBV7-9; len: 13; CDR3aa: CASSDGTGIGYTF
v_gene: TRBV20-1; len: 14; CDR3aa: CSAAQGTGNTEAFF
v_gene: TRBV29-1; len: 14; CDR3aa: CSVAPSGFSYEQYF
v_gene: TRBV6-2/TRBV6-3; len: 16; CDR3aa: CASSYSTIAMNTEAFF
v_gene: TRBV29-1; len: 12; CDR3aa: CSGTRASYEQYF
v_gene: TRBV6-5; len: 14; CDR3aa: CASSLKFYNSPLHF
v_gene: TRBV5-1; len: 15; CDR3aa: CASSPGLVRWETQYF
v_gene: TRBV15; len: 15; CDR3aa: CATSRDLQGVKRAFF
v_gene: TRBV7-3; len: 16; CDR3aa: CASSLVGWSSGNTIYF
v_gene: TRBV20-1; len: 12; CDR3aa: CSARGQPGELFF
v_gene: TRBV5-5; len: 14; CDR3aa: CASSRLGVNTEAFF
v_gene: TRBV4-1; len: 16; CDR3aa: CASSEGDRGLGSEAFF
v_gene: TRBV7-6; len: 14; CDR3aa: CASSFGQGKGEQYF
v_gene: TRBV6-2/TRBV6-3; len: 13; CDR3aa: CASRQVGVSPLHF
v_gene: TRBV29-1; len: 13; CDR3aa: CSVEAGGASGYTF
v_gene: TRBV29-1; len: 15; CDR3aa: CSVEGGAWGTYEQYF
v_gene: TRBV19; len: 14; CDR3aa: CASSTGLWNTEAFF